A selection of T cell receptor beta chains follows, all from one sample in a study of blood T cell repertoires in COVID-19. Data came from immunoSEQ multiplex PCR; TCRdb stores just in-frame clones and leaves some out. The sample has roughly 220,000 clones; approximately 80% are singletons. The sequenced sample consisted of peripheral blood. The receptor source for this set is a man aged 25 to 40 with active or convalescent COVID-19. CDR3s include the opening cysteine and the closing phenylalanine or tryptophan. D genes are given only for firm matches. Some rows mark clone size as missing; the rest say once, few, many or name a class of expanded clone.

clone size	V gene	J gene	D gene	CDR3 length	CDR3 DNA	CDR3 protein
-	TRBV4-2	TRBJ1-5	TRBD1	16	TGTGCCAGCAGCCAAGATCGGGACAGAACTGATCAGCCCCAGCATTTT	CASSQDRDRTDQPQHF
-	TRBV24-1	TRBJ2-5	-	15	TGTGCCACCAGTGACAACTCAGGGCAGCAAGAGACCCAGTACTTC	CATSDNSGQQETQYF
-	TRBV29-1	TRBJ2-1	-	11	TGCAGCGATATACTAGGGCGGATGCAGTTCTTC	CSDILGRMQFF
-	TRBV4-2	TRBJ1-2	TRBD1	17	TGTGCCAGCAGCCAGGCGGGACAGGGAAATGGTGACTATGGCTACACCTTC	CASSQAGQGNGDYGYTF
-	TRBV6-4	TRBJ2-4	-	15	TGTGCCAGCAGCCAGGACTTCCCAGCCAAAAACATTCAGTACTTC	CASSQDFPAKNIQYF
-	TRBV4-1	TRBJ2-2	-	13	TGCGCCAGCAGCCAAGAGCGGACCGGGGAGCTGTTTTTT	CASSQERTGELFF
-	TRBV10-3	TRBJ1-3	-	15	TGTGCCATCAGTGAGTCGACAAGCTCTGGAAACACCATATATTTT	CAISESTSSGNTIYF
-	TRBV9	TRBJ1-2	-	16	TGTGCCAGCAGCCTTCCTGACGGGAGGGTTCGGGATGGCTACACCTTC	CASSLPDGRVRDGYTF
-	TRBV15	TRBJ2-1	-	17	TGTGCCACCAGCAGAGCGGGACTAGGGGGGACAGACAATGAGCAGTTCTTC	CATSRAGLGGTDNEQFF
-	TRBV3-1/TRBV3-2	TRBJ1-5	TRBD1	17	TGTGCCAGCAGCCAATTACCGGGACAGGGGGCGGGTCAGCCCCAGCATTTT	CASSQLPGQGAGQPQHF
few	TRBV30	TRBJ1-3	-	14	TGTGCCTGGATGGGGCTCTTCTCTGGAAACACCATATATTTT	CAWMGLFSGNTIYF
-	TRBV5-1	TRBJ2-7	-	14	TGCGCCAGCAACCGGGACTCCAGCTCCTACGAGCAGTACTTC	CASNRDSSSYEQYF
-	TRBV7-6	TRBJ2-3	-	15	TGTGCCAGCAGCCCCCGGGGCGGGGACGCAGATACGCAGTATTTT	CASSPRGGDADTQYF
few	TRBV6-2/TRBV6-3	TRBJ1-1	-	16	TGTGCCAGCAGCTACTACGCACAGGGAGAGGGGACTGAAGCTTTCTTT	CASSYYAQGEGTEAFF
-	TRBV2	TRBJ1-1	-	14	TGTGCCAGCCTGGAGAGACTAAGCAACACTGAAGCTTTCTTT	CASLERLSNTEAFF
-	TRBV5-6	TRBJ2-1	TRBD2	16	TGTGCCAGCAGCCACCGGGGTGAGCGGGATGGCAATGAGCAGTTCTTC	CASSHRGERDGNEQFF
-	TRBV5-1	TRBJ1-2	TRBD1	16	TGCGCCAGCAGCCCTGGGACAGGGGCGATCACCTATGGCTACACCTTC	CASSPGTGAITYGYTF
once	TRBV28	TRBJ2-3	TRBD2	17	TGTGCCAGCAGCCCCCCCGGTCGGGGGGGCCTCGCAGATACGCAGTATTTT	CASSPPGRGGLADTQYF
-	TRBV10-2	TRBJ1-5	-	13	TGCGCCAGCAGTGTTCCCGGCAATCAGCCCCAGCATTTT	CASSVPGNQPQHF
-	TRBV10-3	TRBJ1-1	-	11	TGTGCCATCAGTGACGGGGGTGAAGCTTTCTTT	CAISDGGEAFF
-	TRBV28	TRBJ2-1	TRBD2	17	TGTGCCAGCAGTCCGGCTATAACTAGCGGGGGGTACAATGAGCAGTTCTTC	CASSPAITSGGYNEQFF
-	TRBV12-3/TRBV12-4	TRBJ1-1	-	13	TGTGCCAGCGGCGACGGACAGAACACTGAAGCTTTCTTT	CASGDGQNTEAFF
once	TRBV27	TRBJ1-6	TRBD1	15	TGTGCCAGCAGTCCCCGCCAGGGGGAGAATTCACCCCTCCACTTT	CASSPRQGENSPLHF
-	TRBV6-5	TRBJ1-5	-	13	TGTGCCAGCAGTTCCGACATTTATCAGCCCCAGCATTTT	CASSSDIYQPQHF
-	TRBV5-1	TRBJ2-3	TRBD2	14	TGCGCCAGCAGCTTCGGTAGCGGGAGGGATACGCAGTATTTT	CASSFGSGRDTQYF
-	TRBV9	TRBJ1-2	TRBD1	14	TGTGCCAGCAGCGAAGGACAGGGGTCCCATGGCTACACCTTC	CASSEGQGSHGYTF
-	TRBV5-1	TRBJ2-1	-	16	TGCGCCAGCAGCTTGAAGATAGAGCGGGTGTACAATGAGCAGTTCTTC	CASSLKIERVYNEQFF
-	TRBV5-6	TRBJ2-6	-	15	TGTGCCAGCAGCTGGACAGTCTCTGGGGCCAACGTCCTGACTTTC	CASSWTVSGANVLTF
few	TRBV6-2/TRBV6-3	TRBJ2-7	TRBD1	13	TGTGCCAGCAGCCGGGACAGGGGCTACGAGCAGTACTTC	CASSRDRGYEQYF
-	TRBV6-6	TRBJ1-2	-	15	TGTGCCAGCAGTGCCCCTAGGGGTAGGGCTGATGGCTACACCTTC	CASSAPRGRADGYTF
-	TRBV12-3/TRBV12-4	TRBJ2-5	TRBD1	12	TGTGCCAGCAGGGCAGGGGGAGAGACCCAGTACTTC	CASRAGGETQYF
-	TRBV6-8	TRBJ2-5	-	15	TGTGCCAGCAGTTGCCCCGGGGGGCGCGGGGAGACCCAGTACTTC	CASSCPGGRGETQYF
-	TRBV29-1	TRBJ1-2	TRBD1	11	TGCGTTGGCAGGACAGGCTATGGCTACACCTTC	CVGRTGYGYTF
-	TRBV19	TRBJ1-1	-	13	TGTGCCAGTAGTACTCGGGGGGATTTCGGAGCTTTCTTT	CASSTRGDFGAFF
-	TRBV7-9	TRBJ1-2	TRBD1	14	TGTGCCAGCAGCTCGGGACAGGGTAACTATGGCTACACCTTC	CASSSGQGNYGYTF
-	TRBV6-4	TRBJ2-5	TRBD2	15	TGTGCCAGCAGTGACGGGCTAGCGGGTGGGGAGACCCAGTACTTC	CASSDGLAGGETQYF
-	TRBV7-2	TRBJ2-5	-	17	TGTGCCAGCAGCTTAGGCGCTCGGCGGAGGGATCGGGAGACCCAGTACTTC	CASSLGARRRDRETQYF
-	TRBV5-5	TRBJ1-4	-	15	TGTGCCAGCAGCCCGCGGGAAGGCGGAAATGAAAAACTGTTTTTT	CASSPREGGNEKLFF
once	TRBV6-2/TRBV6-3	TRBJ1-2	-	12	TGTGCCAGCAGTTCCGGGATAGACCGCTACACCTTC	CASSSGIDRYTF
-	TRBV4-1	TRBJ1-4	-	12	TGCGCCAGCAGCCACGACAGTGAAAAACTGTTTTTT	CASSHDSEKLFF
-	TRBV6-5	TRBJ2-3	-	11	TGTGCCAGCAGCAATACAGATACGCAGTATTTT	CASSNTDTQYF
-	TRBV4-1	TRBJ2-2	TRBD2	16	TGCGCCAGCAGCCTCACAAGGGCTAGCGGTCTCCGGGAGCTGTTTTTT	CASSLTRASGLRELFF
-	TRBV9	TRBJ1-5	-	14	TGTGCCAGCAGCGAAAGGGGGAGCAATCAGCCCCAGCATTTT	CASSERGSNQPQHF
-	TRBV7-9	TRBJ1-5	-	14	TGTGCCAGCAGCCGGACAGATAGCAATCAGCCCCAGCATTTT	CASSRTDSNQPQHF
-	TRBV29-1	TRBJ2-7	-	14	TGCAGCGTTGGGGACGGTCCAGGGGGGTACGAGCAGTACTTC	CSVGDGPGGYEQYF
-	TRBV7-9	TRBJ2-3	-	16	TGTGCCAGCAGCTTAACGGGGGATAAGGACACAGATACGCAGTATTTT	CASSLTGDKDTDTQYF
-	TRBV28	TRBJ1-3	-	16	TGTGCCAGCAGTTTAATCTGGGGGGACTCTGGAAACACCATATATTTT	CASSLIWGDSGNTIYF
-	TRBV4-1	TRBJ1-6	-	14	TGCGCCCGCCGCGGCGGGGGCGGGGGATCACCCCTCCACTTT	CARRGGGGGSPLHF
-	TRBV28	TRBJ2-1	TRBD2	15	TGTGCCAGCAGTTTAGGGCGGGAGGCCTACAATGAGCAGTTCTTC	CASSLGREAYNEQFF
once	TRBV5-1	TRBJ1-3	-	14	TGCGCCAGCAGCGGAACAGGGCTTGGAAACACCATATATTTT	CASSGTGLGNTIYF
-	TRBV23-1	TRBJ2-4	TRBD1	16	TGCGCCAGCAGTCAATGTACAGGGGTGTCCAAAAACATTCAGTACTTC	CASSQCTGVSKNIQYF
-	TRBV28	TRBJ2-7	TRBD1	14	TGTGCCAGCAGCGAGACAGGGGATTTGGTAGAGCAGTACTTC	CASSETGDLVEQYF
-	TRBV4-3	TRBJ1-2	-	14	TGCGCCAGCAGCCAAGAAATCGGTGTCTATGGCTACACCTTC	CASSQEIGVYGYTF
-	TRBV19	TRBJ2-2	-	14	TGTGCCAGTGGTCAAACTAGTCTTGCCGGGGAGCTGTTTTTT	CASGQTSLAGELFF
-	TRBV7-8	TRBJ1-1	-	13	TGTGCCAGCAGCCACGACAGGAACACTGAAGCTTTCTTT	CASSHDRNTEAFF
-	TRBV2	TRBJ1-1	-	15	TGTGCCAGCAGTGCGTACAGCTCCTTGAACACTGAAGCTTTCTTT	CASSAYSSLNTEAFF
-	TRBV11-2	TRBJ1-1	-	11	TGTGCCAGCAGCCTTAACACTGAAGCTTTCTTT	CASSLNTEAFF
-	TRBV10-2	TRBJ1-2	-	14	TGCGCCAGCAGTGAGTCGTCCCCCCGGACTATCTACACCTTC	CASSESSPRTIYTF
-	TRBV11-2	TRBJ2-7	-	11	TGTGCCAGCAGCCAAAAGCACGAGCAGTACTTC	CASSQKHEQYF
once	TRBV3-1/TRBV3-2	TRBJ1-6	-	14	TGTGCCAGCAGCCCCTGGACAGAAAATTCACCCCTCCACTTT	CASSPWTENSPLHF